This T cell receptor beta chain was recorded in a study of blood T cells in healthy people across ages (dated by TCRdb to the mid-2010s). Broadly, across the study: In model experiments, template switching captured about one uniquely barcoded TCR beta cDNA molecule for every two T cells. Age-related changes in TCR beta repertoire diversity were measured in the study by deep sequencing normalized with unique cDNA molecular identifiers. The donors were divided into four age groups: young (average around 15 years), middle-aged (almost 40), aged (approximately 62) and long-lived (82). Donors of different ages were randomly distributed across sequencing lanes to avoid experimental bias. The study analyzed two additional independent replicas of 1 million unique cDNA reads from the same blood draw for two donors, one aged 18 to 29 and one aged 80 or older.

The approximately 39 donors, aged about 6 to 95 years, were systemically healthy Caucasian individuals from Russia. Roughly 11 milliliters of peripheral blood were drawn from each donor into EDTA-treated Vacutainer tubes. Ficoll-Paque density-gradient centrifugation was used to isolate PBMCs, with at least 6.5 million obtained per sample. Trizol reagent was used to extract total RNA from the PBMCs, yielding at least 5 micrograms per sample. For every donor, an aliquot of PBMCs went through flow cytometry to measure the percentages of naive CD45RAhigh/CD27high T cells. Library preparation used 5' RACE. TCRdb names Illumina HiSeq 2500 as the instrument used. A second PCR of roughly 7 to 11 cycles was performed with a sample-barcoded 5' primer and a J-beta primer mix. A unique molecular identifier was introduced onto each TCR beta cDNA molecule by a template-switch 5' adaptor carrying 12 random nucleotides. Each sample yielded at least 3 million CDR3-containing paired-end reads. The Mint cDNA synthesis kit, primed by a TRBC-specific oligonucleotide, was used to synthesize first-strand cDNA from all RNA. Following uracil-DNA glycosylase treatment, a first 18-cycle PCR with universal primers M1SS and BC2_uni_R was performed on all cDNA. In the paper's pipeline: Each sample was normalized by randomly selecting 1 million high-quality reads, each carrying a distinct molecular identifier. Instead of being binned into consensus sequences, reads with shared molecular identifiers were discarded. CDR3 identification, clonotype clustering and error correction used MiTCR with a Q25 quality threshold and the strictest error-elimination algorithm. A nonparametric unseen species model using Euler transformation provided a lower-bound estimate of total TCR beta diversity. TCRdb cleaned the public reads at Q25 with fastp, built clones with MiXCR and kept in-frame beta chains. Rows matching on CDR3 protein sequence are summarized as one entry with the most common DNA and genes. These V and J calls are TCRdb output, not the study's own analysis. The sample profile shows 1.5 million to 1.9 million distinct CDR3 sequences; roughly 43% of them were found once. The leading ten clones occupy around 4% of the sample.

As to this clonotype: Its antigen remains undetermined. Base qualities are not at hand, and no much larger clone is one base apart.

Study-wide conclusions, independent of this receptor: Conclusive comparison of naive and antigen-experienced compartments was prevented by the profiling of bulk unsorted PBMCs. Estimates of total diversity based on one million sequenced T cells were considered lower bounds and underestimates. The CMV infection status of donors was not known, potentially confounding age-related changes in expanded clonotypes. Observed TCR beta diversity per million T cells fell roughly linearly with age, and a significant reduction was already apparent by age around 40. There was a strong correlation between observed TCR beta diversity and the percentage of naive T cells measured by flow cytometry. Compared with the aged group, the long-lived group had more naive CD4+ T cells, fewer expanded clones and increased TCR diversity, a pattern suggesting age selection.

V lost 1 base and J lost 1 base; the stretch between them is 18 bases long. Inclusive of the bounding cysteine and phenylalanine, the CDR3 is 17 residues long. Here the CDR3 DNA is all that survives: 51 bases in frame from base 1. The germline V gene provides CDR1 SGHRS and CDR2 YFSETQ. The origin of this receptor is a woman aged 18-29 years in good health. The chain couples TRBV5-1 to TRBJ2-7, with the D call perhaps TRBD1 or TRBD2, each one matching 5 bases. What was sequenced was blood. The base sequence is TGCGCCAGCAGCTTGAACGGGGCACGGGGAAGTTCCTACGAGCAGTACTTC. It translates to CASSLNGARGSSYEQYF.